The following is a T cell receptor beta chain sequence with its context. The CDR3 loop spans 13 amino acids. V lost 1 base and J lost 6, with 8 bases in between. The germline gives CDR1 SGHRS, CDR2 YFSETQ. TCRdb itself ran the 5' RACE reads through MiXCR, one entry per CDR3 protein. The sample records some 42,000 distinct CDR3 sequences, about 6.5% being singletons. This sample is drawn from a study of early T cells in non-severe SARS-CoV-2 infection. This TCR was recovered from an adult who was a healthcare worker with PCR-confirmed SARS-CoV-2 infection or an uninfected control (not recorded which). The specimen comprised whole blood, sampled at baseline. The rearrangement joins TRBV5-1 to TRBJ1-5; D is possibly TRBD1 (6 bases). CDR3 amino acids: CASSLQGSQPQHF. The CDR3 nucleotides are TGCGCCAGCAGCTTGCAGGGGAGTCAGCCCCAGCATTTT. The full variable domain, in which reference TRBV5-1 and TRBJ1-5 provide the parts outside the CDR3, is KAGVTQTPRYLIKTRGQQVTLSCSPISGHRSVSWYQQTPGQGLQFLFEYFSETQRNKGNFPGRFSGRQFSNSRSEMNVSTLELGDSALYLCASSLQGSQPQHFGDGTRLSIL.